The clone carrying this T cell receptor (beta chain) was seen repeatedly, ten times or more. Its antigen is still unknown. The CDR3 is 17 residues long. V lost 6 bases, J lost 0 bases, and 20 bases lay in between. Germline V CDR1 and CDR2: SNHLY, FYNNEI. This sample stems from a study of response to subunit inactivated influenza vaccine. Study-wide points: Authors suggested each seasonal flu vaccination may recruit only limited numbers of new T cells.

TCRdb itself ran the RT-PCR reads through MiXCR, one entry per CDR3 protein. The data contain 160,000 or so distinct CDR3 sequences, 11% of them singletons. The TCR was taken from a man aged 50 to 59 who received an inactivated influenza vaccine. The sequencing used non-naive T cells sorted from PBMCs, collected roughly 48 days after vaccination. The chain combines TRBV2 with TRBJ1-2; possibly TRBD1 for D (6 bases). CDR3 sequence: CASSEQAGGLPNYGYTF. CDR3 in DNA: TGTGCCAGCAGCGAGCAGGCGGGGGGCCTACCTAACTATGGCTACACCTTC.